One TCR beta chain is described in this entry. Its target is not known. The data stem from a study of Tregs in tolerant kidney transplant recipients. The method was immunoSEQ multiplex PCR; TCRdb's version includes in-frame clones alone and lacks a portion of them. The table lists about 94,000 clones, 93% of them singletons. Germline CDR1 and CDR2: SEHNR and FQNEAQ (reference sequence). Trimming removed 6 bases from V and 6 bases from J; junction bases left unmatched: 8. This CDR3 contains 14 residues. Study-level results: Validation in larger populations is needed because few patients were studied. Activated donor B cell expansion appeared to reveal the most relevant donor-specific TCRbeta repertoire.

Specimen: CD4+ T cells from blood, collected before the transplant. This TCR was sampled from a human donor who received a combined kidney and bone marrow transplant. This chain links TRBV7-9 with TRBJ2-4; 7 positions agree with TRBD1. The CDR3: CASSLTSGGNIQYF. The CDR3 DNA reads as TGTGCCAGCAGTCTGACCTCAGGGGGAAACATTCAGTACTTC.